Following are 13 T cell receptor beta chains from one sample sequenced in a study of T cells in localized non-small cell lung cancer. The assay was immunoSEQ multiplex PCR, and TCRdb's table has in-frame clones only and misses some. The sample has approximately 12,000 clones, around 83% seen once. The sample consisted of peripheral blood, taken before any cancer treatment. The receptors here all came from a male donor aged 60 or older with stage I lung adenocarcinoma.

The rearrangement uses TRBV27 and TRBJ2-2; 7 bases match TRBD1. Looked up from germline, CDR1 is MNHEY and CDR2 is SMNVEV (reference sequence). J was trimmed by 4 bases and V by 2 bases; bases with no gene match: 1. The CDR3 totals 14 residues. CDR3 protein: CASSLAGGTGELFF. CDR3 nucleotides: TGTGCCAGCAGTTTAGCAGGGGGCACCGGGGAGCTGTTTTTT.

The J gene is TRBJ1-3, the V gene TRBV5-6; a possible D gene is TRBD1 (5 bases). The V end was cut by 1 base, the J end by 6 bases, with 17 bases between. Germline-derived CDR1 and CDR2 are SGHDT and YYEEEE. The CDR3 has 16 amino acids. The CDR3 DNA is TGTGCCAGCAGCTTGTTCCCCGGGGCGACGAAAAACACCATATATTTT. Translation gives CASSLFPGATKNTIYF.

This chain uses TRBV19 with TRBJ1-6; maybe TRBD1 (5 bases). The CDR3 extends over 15 amino acids. Germline V lookup: CDR1 LNHDA, CDR2 SQIVND (reference sequence). V shed 5 bases and J shed 10 bases, with 18 bases lying between them. In DNA form, the CDR3 reads TGTGCCAGTAGTGCGCCGGGACGGAGAGAGTCACCCCTCCACTTT. Its protein product is CASSAPGRRESPLHF.

The rearrangement joins TRBV12-5 to TRBJ2-2; 7 bases are shared with TRBD1. This CDR3 region has 18 residues. V shed 3 bases, J shed 0 bases, and the junction held 10 bases outside the gene matches. Germline lookup yields CDR1 LGHNT and CDR2 FRNRAP. The CDR3 sequence is CASGFLTGETTNTGELFF. Written as DNA, the CDR3 is TGTGCTAGTGGTTTCCTAACAGGGGAAACCACGAACACCGGGGAGCTGTTTTTT.

V and J are TRBV7-3 and TRBJ1-1; D unclear. Trimming removed 1 base at V and 0 bases at J, with 3 bases between. Germline CDR1 reads SGHTA; CDR2 reads FQGTGA. The CDR3 is 13 amino acids. The CDR3 is CASSLRLNTEAFF. CDR3 in DNA: TGTGCCAGCAGCTTAAGATTGAACACTGAAGCTTTCTTT.

The rearrangement links TRBV10-1 to TRBJ2-1; no definite D call. The CDR3 loop spans 15 amino acids. Trimming left V 0 bases short and J 10 bases short, with 16 bases between. From germline, CDR1 is WNHNN and CDR2 SYGVQD (reference sequence). CDR3 sequence: CASSESRLCCGEQFF. As DNA, the CDR3 is TGCGCCAGCAGTGAGTCGAGGCTTTGTTGTGGAGAGCAGTTCTTC.

This clone is labeled as hyperexpanded. The chain links TRBV28 to TRBJ2-1; D is undetermined. Trimming shortened V by 8 bases and J by 4 bases, and 6 bases separated the two germline ends. There are 11 residues in the CDR3. Germline V gives CDR1 MDHEN, CDR2 SYDVKM. The CDR3, as DNA: TGTGCCAGCGGGGTTTACAATGAGCAGTTCTTC. Its protein is CASGVYNEQFF.

The chain combines TRBV5-1 with TRBJ2-1; TRBD2 agrees at 7 bases. V lost 7 bases, J lost 1 base, and 5 bases stayed unmatched. Germline V lookup: CDR1 SGHRS, CDR2 YFSETQ. This CDR3 has 14 amino acids. The CDR3 nucleotides read TGCGCCAGCCGGGACGGGGGGTCCTACAATGAGCAGTTCTTC. It encodes CASRDGGSYNEQFF.

The V and J genes are TRBV11-2 and TRBJ1-1, with TRBD1 as a possible D gene (5 bases). V lost 2 bases to trimming and J lost 7 bases, with 17 bases between them. The V gene's germline CDR1 is SGHAT and CDR2 FQNNGV. CDR3 length: 15 residues. This chain's CDR3 is CASSLSTGRVLEAFF. For the CDR3, the DNA is TGTGCCAGCAGCTTAAGTACGGGCAGGGTTCTTGAAGCTTTCTTT. The full variable domain, with the rest looked up from reference TRBV11-2 and TRBJ1-1, is EAGVAQSPRYKIIEKRQSVAFWCNPISGHATLYWYQQILGQGPKLLIQFQNNGVVDDSQLPKDRFSAERLKGVDSTLKIQPAKLEDSAVYLCASSLSTGRVLEAFFGQGTRLTVV.

The gene calls are TRBV2 and TRBJ1-2, with 8 nucleotides matching TRBD1. The CDR3 is made up of 14 amino acids. Per the germline V gene, CDR1 is SNHLY and CDR2 is FYNNEI. The trim removed 8 bases at V and 2 bases at J, leaving 7 bases unmatched. The CDR3 DNA follows: TGTGCCAGCCGGGACAGGCCAACAAACTATGGCTACACCTTC. It specifies CASRDRPTNYGYTF.

The chain joins TRBV5-4 to TRBJ2-7, with TRBD2 as a possible D gene (5 bases). CDR1 is SGHNT, CDR2 YYREEE, per germline (reference sequence). This CDR3 has 13 residues. Trimming stripped 0 bases from V and 3 bases from J, with 7 bases between. The CDR3 nucleotides are TGTGCCAGCAGCTTGGACCGGGGCTACGAGCAGTACTTC. Amino acid sequence: CASSLDRGYEQYF.

The V and J genes are TRBV6-1 and TRBJ1-1; 7 bases align to TRBD1. V trimming: 0 bases; J trimming: 5 bases; junction bases outside the gene matches: 18. CDR3 length: 19 residues. The V gene's germline CDR1 is MNHNS and CDR2 SASEGT. The CDR3 bases are TGTGCCAGCAGTGAAGCGAGTGGGACAGCGAATACGAGGAGGACTGAAGCTTTCTTT. Translating it yields CASSEASGTANTRRTEAFF.

The gene calls are TRBV7-2 and TRBJ1-6; D gene unclear. The CDR3 is 11 residues long. The V gene's germline CDR1 is SGHTA and CDR2 FQGNSA. Trimming removed 8 bases from V and 10 bases from J, with 9 bases in between. CDR3 bases: TGTGCCAGCCGACTCGGCTCACCCCTCCACTTT. Protein: CASRLGSPLHF.